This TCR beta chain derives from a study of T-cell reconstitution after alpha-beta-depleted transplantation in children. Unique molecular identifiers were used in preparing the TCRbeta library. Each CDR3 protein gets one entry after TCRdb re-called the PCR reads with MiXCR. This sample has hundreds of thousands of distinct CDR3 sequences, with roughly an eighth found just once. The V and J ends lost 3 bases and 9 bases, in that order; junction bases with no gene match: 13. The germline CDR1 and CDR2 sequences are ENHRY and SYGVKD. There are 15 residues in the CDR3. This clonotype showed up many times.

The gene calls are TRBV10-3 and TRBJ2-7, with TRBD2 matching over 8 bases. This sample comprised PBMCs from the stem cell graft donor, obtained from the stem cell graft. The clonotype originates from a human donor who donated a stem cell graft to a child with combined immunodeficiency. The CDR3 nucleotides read TGTGCCATCAGTGATGAGGCGGGAGGCCTCTGGGCGCAGTACTTC. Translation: CAISDEAGGLWAQYF.